The subject of this entry is one T cell receptor beta chain. Sequenced by immunoSEQ multiplex PCR; TCRdb stores in-frame clones only, minus some. This sample yields tens of thousands of clones, of which approximately 87% are seen a single time; 12% belongs to the top ten. The CDR3 consists of 16 residues. The germline V gene has CDR1 SGHNT and CDR2 YYREEE (reference sequence). The V gene end was trimmed by 5 bases and the J gene end by 9 bases; junction bases not matched to a gene: 16. The record originates from a study of T cells in localized non-small cell lung cancer. The rearrangement uses TRBV5-4 and TRBJ2-1, with TRBD1 matching over 8 bases. The sample in question was PBMCs, obtained before any cancer treatment. The TCR originated in a man aged 40 to 75 with stage II squamous cell lung carcinoma. Here the CDR3 reads CASRTGELIGYGEQFF. The CDR3 region has the DNA TGTGCCAGCAGGACAGGGGAGCTGATTGGTTATGGTGAGCAGTTCTTC.